The clone carrying this T cell receptor (beta chain) turned up a few times. Its cognate antigen is unknown. The data are from a study of blood T cells in healthy people across ages. General observations from the study: Per million T cells, the diversity of TCR beta decreased roughly linearly as age advanced.

A J-beta primer mix and a sample-barcoded 5' primer were used in a second PCR of roughly 6 to 12 cycles. Every cDNA molecule bore a tag from a template-switch adaptor containing 12 random nucleotides. Via MiXCR, TCRdb re-called the 5' RACE reads, giving one row per CDR3 protein. Of 1,500,000 or so distinct CDR3 sequences in the sample, approximately 39% were seen once. In germline, CDR1 is MNHEY, CDR2 SMNVEV (reference sequence). This CDR3 spans 17 amino acids. V was cut by 3 bases and J by 2 bases, with 18 bases left in between. Researchers isolated at least 6 million PBMCs per sample. This sequence joins TRBV27 and TRBJ2-3; D is undetermined. The sequencing sample was made of blood. The source of this sequence is a young woman in good health. CDR3 amino acids: CASSLVSIELITDTQYF. The CDR3 DNA sequence: TGTGCCAGCAGTTTGGTCTCCATCGAACTAATCACAGATACGCAGTATTTT.